A single sample is the source of the 10 T cell receptor beta chains below, sequenced in a study of blood T cells in healthy people across ages. A second PCR, run for about 6 to 11 cycles, used a sample-barcoded 5' primer plus a J-beta primer mix. Via MiXCR, TCRdb re-called the 5' RACE reads, giving one row per CDR3 protein. The data show 890,000 or so distinct CDR3 sequences, 55% to 65% seen once. The sequencing input was blood. These receptor sequences come from a man aged 30 to 45 in good health.

This clonotype was counted at least ten times. V is TRBV7-8 and J is TRBJ2-1; TRBD1 agrees at 7 bases. J was trimmed by 5 bases and V by 11 bases; bases with no gene match: 12. Germline CDR1 SGHVS, CDR2 FQNEAQ. The CDR3 covers 14 residues. Here the CDR3 reads CALTGDSPNNEQFF. Here the CDR3 DNA reads TGTGCCCTGACCGGGGACAGTCCCAACAATGAGCAGTTCTTC.

This chain joins TRBV25-1 and TRBJ1-1; no reliable D call. The CDR3 is 14 residues long. The V and J ends lost 5 bases and 0 bases respectively, with 10 bases between them. Germline CDR1 is MGHDK and CDR2 is SYGVNS. CDR3 protein: CASSMASLNTEAFF. The CDR3 nucleotides are TGTGCCAGCAGTATGGCCTCTTTGAACACTGAAGCTTTCTTT.

This sequence joins TRBV3-1 and TRBJ2-5; 9 bases match TRBD2. V shed 1 base, J shed 4 bases, and the junction held 4 bases outside the gene matches. Per the germline V gene, CDR1 is LGHDT and CDR2 is YNNKEL (reference sequence). The CDR3 covers 15 residues. The CDR3, as DNA: TGTGCCAGCAGCCAAGTTCTAGCGGGGCCAGAGACCCAGTACTTC. Translation: CASSQVLAGPETQYF.

The V gene is TRBV7-2, the J gene TRBJ1-5; a possible D gene is TRBD1 (6 bases). CDR1 is SGHTA, CDR2 FQGNSA, per germline. The CDR3 is 17 amino acids. The V and J ends lost 1 base and 0 bases respectively, with 13 bases between them. The CDR3 coding sequence is TGTGCCAGCAGCTTAGTGGGATGGGGGGCTAGCAATCAGCCCCAGCATTTT. Encoded protein: CASSLVGWGASNQPQHF.

The chain has TRBV7-2 and TRBJ2-5; D gene unclear. The CDR3 covers 14 residues. Germline V lookup: CDR1 SGHTA, CDR2 FQGNSA. V was pared by 5 bases and J by 6 bases, with 16 bases between. This CDR3 is CASSLGSAWQTQYF. CDR3 bases: TGTGCCAGCAGCCTTGGGTCCGCTTGGCAGACCCAGTACTTC.

This sequence joins TRBV11-2 and TRBJ1-1; D is ambiguous. V gave up 0 bases and J gave up 6 bases, with 11 bases separating them. From germline, CDR1 is SGHAT and CDR2 FQNNGV. The CDR3 length is 14 residues. CDR3 loop: CASSLDRTEAEAFF. CDR3 coding DNA: TGTGCCAGCAGCTTAGACCGCACGGAGGCTGAAGCTTTCTTT.

The chain employs TRBV7-9 and TRBJ1-5; a weak D match, TRBD1 (6 bases). The V gene's germline CDR1 is SEHNR and CDR2 FQNEAQ (reference sequence). The CDR3 is made up of 17 amino acids. Trimming left V 4 bases short and J 2 bases short, with 18 bases between. This CDR3 is CASSSSAGAGGNQPQHF. As DNA, the CDR3 is TGTGCCAGCAGCTCGAGCGCGGGGGCCGGGGGCAATCAGCCCCAGCATTTT.

This chain joins TRBV7-3 and TRBJ2-1; 10 nucleotides align to TRBD2. The CDR3 sequence is 15 residues long. J gave up 13 bases and V 3 bases, and 12 bases lay outside the gene matches. Germline-derived CDR1 and CDR2 are SGHTA and FQGTGA. The CDR3 sequence is CASSFFQRGGANQFF. The CDR3 nucleotides are TGTGCCAGCAGCTTTTTTCAGCGGGGGGGCGCGAACCAGTTCTTC.

This chain's CDR3 is CATSRLGRGGGINYGYTF. For the CDR3, the DNA is TGTGCCACCAGTCGTTTAGGGCGCGGCGGGGGCATCAACTATGGCTACACCTTC. The V gene is TRBV15, the J gene TRBJ1-2, with D perhaps matching TRBD1 (6 bases). The V end lost 6 bases, the J end lost 2 bases, and 25 bases lay between the germline ends. The CDR3 is 18 residues long. CDR1 and CDR2 from the germline V gene are LNHNV and YYDKDF (reference sequence).

V is TRBV29-1 and J is TRBJ1-2; weak D call: TRBD1 (6 bases). CDR1 SQVTM and CDR2 ANQGSEA come from the germline V gene. This CDR3 region has 13 residues. V shed 4 bases and J shed 4 bases, with 13 bases lying between them. CDR3 bases: TGCAGCGTTGGCGGGGGCCAGGTCTATGGCTACACCTTC. Amino acid sequence: CSVGGGQVYGYTF. Drawing the rest from reference TRBV29-1 and TRBJ1-2, the complete variable domain is SAVISQKPSRDICQRGTSLTIQCQVDSQVTMMFWYRQQPGQSLTLIATANQGSEATYESGFVIDKFPISRPNLTFSTLTVSNMSPEDSSIYLCSVGGGQVYGYTFGSGTRLTVV.